Listed below are T cell receptor beta chains from one sample, sequenced in a study of blood T cells in healthy people across ages. TCRdb ran MiXCR on the 5' RACE reads and lists one entry per CDR3 protein. The sample has more than 900,000 distinct CDR3 sequences; around 29% are singletons. These data were likewise used in another study, on T cells of mothers and their children.

What was sequenced was blood. The source is a woman aged 40 to 50 in good health. CDR3s include the opening cysteine and the closing phenylalanine or tryptophan. Fields, in order: V gene, D gene, clone size, J gene, CDR3 protein, CDR3 DNA. A D gene is named only where the DNA matches it firmly. Only part of the rows carry a size: once, few, many, or a class if the clone is expanded.

TRBV12-3/TRBV12-4	-	-	TRBJ1-2	CAGSLEPPPGSGYTF	TGTGCCGGCAGTTTGGAGCCACCGCCAGGGAGTGGCTACACCTTC
TRBV20-1	-	many	TRBJ2-1	CSAIRLEGANAQFF	TGCAGTGCTATACGACTAGAGGGGGCCAATGCGCAGTTCTTC
TRBV28	-	few	TRBJ2-1	CASSVRQLSLYF	TGTGCCAGCAGCGTCCGACAGTTAAGTCTGTACTTC
TRBV4-3	-	-	TRBJ1-5	CASSQDRRINQPQHF	TGCGCCAGCAGCCAAGATCGAAGAATCAATCAGCCCCAGCATTTT
TRBV12-3/TRBV12-4	-	many	TRBJ1-4	CASSLFAEKLFF	TGTGCCAGCAGCCTCTTCGCTGAAAAACTGTTTTTT
TRBV28	TRBD1	few	TRBJ1-6	CASSFSTGAISPLHF	TGTGCCAGCAGTTTCTCCACAGGGGCAATTTCACCCCTCCACTTT
TRBV18	TRBD1	few	TRBJ1-4	CASSPPSRGRTNEKLFF	TGTGCCAGCTCACCACCGAGCAGGGGGCGGACTAATGAAAAACTGTTTTTT
TRBV29-1	TRBD1	many	TRBJ2-3	CSDRTGGSTDTQYF	TGCAGCGACCGGACAGGGGGAAGCACAGATACGCAGTATTTT
TRBV3-1	-	-	TRBJ2-4	CASSQTSGTANIQYF	TGTGCCAGCAGCCAAACATCCGGGACGGCAAACATTCAGTACTTC
TRBV7-6	-	-	TRBJ2-1	CASSETPGRGGEQFF	TGTGCCAGCTCCGAGACCCCGGGAAGAGGGGGTGAGCAGTTCTTC
TRBV7-2	-	-	TRBJ1-4	CASSLEEGEKLFF	TGTGCCAGCAGCTTAGAAGAAGGTGAAAAACTGTTTTTT
TRBV28	-	-	TRBJ1-1	CASKGERNTEAFF	TGTGCCAGTAAGGGGGAGAGAAACACTGAAGCTTTCTTT
TRBV29-1	-	many	TRBJ1-2	CSVAQGYGYTF	TGCAGCGTTGCTCAGGGTTATGGCTACACCTTC
TRBV15	-	few	TRBJ1-1	CATSRSGTGNTEAFF	TGTGCCACCAGCAGAAGTGGGACCGGGAACACTGAAGCTTTCTTT
TRBV24-1	-	-	TRBJ1-1	CATSDGFNTEAFF	TGTGCCACCAGTGATGGATTTAACACTGAAGCTTTCTTT
TRBV20-1	-	few	TRBJ1-5	CSARGSLIKPQHF	TGCAGTGCTAGGGGAAGTCTCATCAAGCCCCAGCATTTT
TRBV12-3/TRBV12-4	TRBD1	-	TRBJ2-7	CASSTPLGGTGCNEQYF	TGTGCCAGCAGTACTCCTTTGGGTGGGACAGGATGCAACGAGCAGTACTTC
TRBV7-2	-	many	TRBJ1-1	CASSLGPLGEAFF	TGTGCCAGCAGCTTAGGCCCCCTCGGTGAAGCTTTCTTT
TRBV7-2	-	few	TRBJ2-5	CASSPDLEQYF	TGTGCCAGCAGCCCCGACTTAGAGCAGTACTTC
TRBV25-1	-	-	TRBJ1-1	CASSEYKGLMNTEAFF	TGTGCCAGCAGTGAATATAAGGGCCTCATGAACACTGAAGCTTTCTTT